The entry below gives a single T cell receptor beta chain sequence along with its context. Its antigen target is currently unknown. Per-nucleotide qualities are absent, and no much larger clonotype sits a single base away. Sequences LNHDA (CDR1) and SQIVND (CDR2) are obtained from the germline V gene (reference sequence). The junction carries 19 bases between V and J, which are trimmed by 4 bases and 3 bases respectively. Its CDR3 holds 17 amino acids, cysteine through phenylalanine. Solely the CDR3 DNA is kept, with 51 bases framed from the first base. Another Seattle source contributed samples from volunteer blood donors who had recovered from COVID-19. Each collaborating institution followed its own protocols to collect whole blood in K2EDTA tubes. Collaborator samples were shipped for TCRbeta analysis as frozen whole blood, isolated PBMCs, or DNA extracted from either sample type. These data originate in a study of blood T cell repertoires in COVID-19 (dated by TCRdb to the early 2020s). About the investigation overall: The collaborator samples originated in the United States, Italy and Spain and spanned the acute and convalescent phases of COVID-19. Where HLA class I and class II types were available, the types were taken from metadata supplied by the sample provider, not from assay-based typing. The samples were drawn from two sources: the first 160 participants of the ongoing ImmuneRACE study, and 1,000 to 1,500 subjects contributed by 6 global collaborators. The material from the prospective study consisted of cDNA or gDNA derived from T cells, B-cell-depleted T cells, or PBMCs. Subjects who had been exposed to COVID-19, were actively infected with it, or had recovered from it provided the deeply sampled blood TCRbeta repertoires that made up the dataset. The repertoires were released in a freely available public database intended as a resource for research on the immune response to SARS-CoV-2. The sample metadata nearly always contained a de-identified subject ID, COVID-19 status, age in years and sex. On the study overall, not on this receptor specifically: How much clinical and demographic metadata was included differed by source and by participant, and the metadata was provided uncurated.

TCRbeta CDR3 regions were amplified from genomic DNA by means of the immunoSEQ Assay, a bias-controlled multiplex PCR. The source study handled its data this way. Within the assay, amplification of reference gene primers was used to estimate how many nucleated cells each sample contained. To quantify the absolute abundance of each unique TCRbeta CDR3 rearrangement, sequence reads were collapsed and filtered. For each sample, productive Simpson clonality was calculated as the square root of Simpson's diversity index over productive rearrangements. TCRdb obtained this table from immuneACCESS and retained in-frame rearrangements with V and J assigned. These tables miss some clones; where compared with another copy, unresolved V genes account for less than half of the shortfall, and the remainder is unexplained. Clonal size and the V and J genes are those of that table, whereas D and trimming came from the DNA. The sample table holds 200,000 to 300,000 clones, of which about 90% were seen once. The biggest ten clones account for roughly 7% of the sample.

Sequencing was carried out using peripheral blood. This clonotype was obtained from a man in his 60s who had recovered from COVID-19. The V and J genes are TRBV19 and TRBJ2-1, and possibly TRBD1, on 5 matching bases. The CDR3 region: CASSSDPTAAGYNEQFF. The nucleotides are TGTGCCAGTAGTAGCGATCCGACAGCTGCTGGCTACAATGAGCAGTTCTTC.